Following are 10 T cell receptor beta chains from one sample sequenced in a study of early T cells in non-severe SARS-CoV-2 infection. TCRdb called the 5' RACE reads again in MiXCR, with one record for every CDR3 protein. The data hold about 40,000 distinct CDR3 sequences, with roughly 5% observed a single time. Sample: whole blood. The source of these receptors is an adult who was a healthcare worker with PCR-confirmed SARS-CoV-2 infection or an uninfected control (not recorded which).

There are many counts of this clonotype. The chain has TRBV18 and TRBJ2-5; TRBD1 might be the D (5 bases). Trimming left V 3 bases short and J 5 bases short, with 10 bases between. CDR3 length: 13 amino acids. The germline V gene encodes CDR1 KGHSH and CDR2 LQKENI. The CDR3 is CASSPGRTETQYF. As DNA, the CDR3 is TGTGCCAGCTCACCGGGGCGAACGGAGACCCAGTACTTC.

The chain employs TRBV29-1 and TRBJ1-1, with unresolved D. This CDR3 is built from 11 residues. Germline CDR1 is SQVTM and CDR2 is ANQGSEA. V was cut by 3 bases and J by 11 bases, with 13 bases left in between. CDR3: CSVENPKQAFF. Written as DNA, the CDR3 is TGCAGCGTTGAGAATCCTAAGCAGGCTTTCTTT.

This clonotype is deemed medium-sized (0.01 to 0.1%). The chain carries TRBV4-1 and TRBJ2-3; D perhaps matches TRBD1 (5 bases). The CDR3 sequence is 15 residues long. Per the germline V gene, CDR1 is MGHRA and CDR2 is YSYEKL. With 3 bases removed from V and 2 bases from J, the gap between germline ends came to 12 bases. The DNA of the CDR3 is TGCGCCAGCAGCCAGGCGGACACGGACACAGATACGCAGTATTTT. Translation gives CASSQADTDTDTQYF.

This chain joins TRBV7-2 and TRBJ1-3; maybe TRBD1 (6 bases). This CDR3 comprises 13 residues. The V end was cut by 5 bases, the J end by 4 bases, with 9 bases between. Germline values: CDR1 SGHTA, CDR2 FQGNSA. As DNA, the CDR3 is TGTGCCAGCAGCGATGGACAGGGAAACACCATATATTTT. It specifies CASSDGQGNTIYF.

This clonotype is labeled as medium-sized. The chain links TRBV28 to TRBJ2-3; no clear D gene. Between the trimmed V and J ends, which lost 8 bases and 0 bases, there was a span of 3 bases. Per germline, CDR1 MDHEN and CDR2 SYDVKM. The CDR3 spans 11 residues. The CDR3 sequence: CASHSTDTQYF. CDR3 coding DNA: TGTGCCAGCCATAGCACAGATACGCAGTATTTT.

This clonotype was detected only a few times. The rearrangement joins TRBV9 to TRBJ1-4; the match to TRBD1 covers 12 bases. The CDR3 has 17 amino acids. V lost 4 bases to trimming and J lost 8 bases; unmatched junction nucleotides: 12. Per germline, CDR1 SGDLS and CDR2 YYNGEE. DNA of the CDR3: TGTGCCAGCAGCCTCGGGACAGGGGGCGGAGTCGGAGAAAAACTGTTTTTT. Residues: CASSLGTGGGVGEKLFF.

J is TRBJ1-5 and V is TRBV11-2; D gene ambiguous. The germline V gene encodes CDR1 SGHAT and CDR2 FQNNGV. Between the trimmed V and J ends, which lost 5 bases and 9 bases, there was a span of 14 bases. The CDR3 spans 13 residues. The CDR3 bases are TGTGCCAGCAGCGTGGACCGCCGAGGGCCCCAGCATTTT. Residues: CASSVDRRGPQHF.

This clonotype was detected only a few times. The chain links TRBV7-9 to TRBJ2-4; D is unclear. The CDR3 is 14 residues long. V was cut by 5 bases and J by 0 bases, with 8 bases left in between. CDR1 and CDR2 from the germline V gene are SEHNR and FQNEAQ (reference sequence). CDR3 loop: CASSPTGAKNIQYF. The CDR3 nucleotides are TGTGCCAGCAGCCCCACTGGAGCCAAAAACATTCAGTACTTC. Full variable domain (remainder filled in from reference TRBV7-9 and TRBJ2-4): DTGVSQNPRHKITKRGQNVTFRCDPISEHNRLYWYRQTLGQGPEFLTYFQNEAQLEKSRLLSDRFSAERPKGSFSTLEIQRTEQGDSAMYLCASSPTGAKNIQYFGAGTRLSVL.

The chain joins TRBV5-5 to TRBJ1-5; no clear D gene. Trimming took 1 base from V and 0 from J, leaving 5 bases between them. Germline V gene lookup returns CDR1 SGHKS and CDR2 YYEKEE (reference sequence). This CDR3 has 14 amino acids. The CDR3 is CASSLQYSNQPQHF. The CDR3 DNA is TGTGCCAGCAGCTTGCAGTATAGCAATCAGCCCCAGCATTTT. Full variable domain (rest looked up from reference TRBV5-5 and TRBJ1-5): DAGVTQSPTHLIKTRGQQVTLRCSPISGHKSVSWYQQVLGQGPQFIFQYYEKEERGRGNFPDRFSARQFPNYSSELNVNALLLGDSALYLCASSLQYSNQPQHFGDGTRLSIL.

The table lists this clonotype with many counts. The chain is built from TRBV10-2 and TRBJ2-2, with TRBD2 matching over 12 bases. CDR1 and CDR2 from the germline V gene are WSHSY and SAAADI. The V segment lost 8 bases and the J segment 4 bases; nucleotides outside the gene matches: 5. The CDR3 contains 15 residues. Here the CDR3 reads CASQLAGGFTGELFF. The DNA for the CDR3 is TGCGCCAGCCAACTAGCGGGGGGCTTCACCGGGGAGCTGTTTTTT.